This TCR beta chain originates from a study of cytomegalovirus exposure and HLA in healthy donors. Background on the study: HLA-typed donors contributed 65 million to 85 million unique TCRs, which were held in an early data release. The study, taken as a whole, reports: Later analysis suggested most CMV-associated TCR beta chains were HLA-restricted.

Remarks on this clone: Its target is not known.

CDR3 length: 16 residues. CDR1 and CDR2 from the germline V gene are SGDLS and YYNGEE. Unmatched junction bases numbered 11, after V lost 4 bases and J lost 2 bases. PCR used 60 Vbeta primers and 13 Jbeta primers. The protocol was immunoSEQ multiplex PCR, while the TCRdb copy is restricted to in-frame clones and leaves out a portion. Of over 50,000 clones listed, around 90% are singletons. The receptor's source is a man aged 25-45 years in good health and CMV-seropositive. The source material was PBMCs. The gene calls are TRBV9 and TRBJ2-7, with 8 bases aligning to TRBD1. The CDR3 reads CASSSTRDRIAYEQYF. The CDR3 DNA sequence: TGTGCCAGCAGCTCCACGCGGGACAGGATAGCCTACGAGCAGTACTTC.